This record looks at one TCR beta chain sequence and its context. The record originates from a study of human T cells and chemical hapten exposure. About the research overall: Patients additionally received therapeutic doses of diphenylcyclopropenone on the scalp once a week, and this continued throughout the approximately 26-week study. Slight volume differences across pooled libraries mainly accounted for varying per-sample TCR yields.

Stated time point: pre-sensitization, week 0. The treatment denotes: therapeutic diphenylcyclopropenone sensitization with weekly scalp DPC. TCRdb used MiXCR to reprocess the RACE reads, holding one entry per CDR3 protein. The data contain a few hundred thousand distinct CDR3 sequences, approximately 5% of them seen just once; the ten biggest clones take up over 7%. Germline loops: CDR1 MNHEY, CDR2 SVGAGI. Trimming cost V 4 bases and J 0 bases; bases outside gene matches: 2. CDR3 size: 15 residues. The genes are TRBV6-5 and TRBJ2-1; 8 positions match TRBD2. The TCR sequence derives from a woman between 18 and 29 years old with alopecia areata. Some clones in this sample may be carry-over from other donors' samples. The sample in question was whole blood, obtained in connection with sensitization to the hapten diphenylcyclopropenone (DPC). The CDR3 protein is CASSWTSRSYNEQFF. The DNA of the CDR3 is TGTGCCAGCAGTTGGACTAGCCGCTCCTACAATGAGCAGTTCTTC.